The sequence of this TCR beta chain was determined in a study of Graves' ophthalmopathy and Graves' hyperthyroidism. Broader study findings: Sensitivity of roughly 88% and specificity of around 80% were achieved when a 13-signature model separated ophthalmopathy from stable hyperthyroidism. Most clonotypes expanded in thyroid above 0.001 frequency were present in blood too. Sensitivity reached less than 71% and specificity 72% to 80% when the model predicted ophthalmopathy progression.

Only a few counts were recorded for this clonotype. Its antigen remains unknown. Germline CDR1 and CDR2: LNHDA and SQIVND (reference sequence). Germline trimming cut 4 bases from V and 8 bases from J; bases unmatched to any gene: 3. This CDR3 comprises 14 residues. Fresh peripheral blood, approximately 10 ml, was the PBMC source. Investigators amplified TCR beta CDR3 regions from RNA transcripts. RT-PCR with HTBI primers came first, then second-round multiplex PCR. TCRdb ran MiXCR on the multiplex PCR reads and lists one entry per CDR3 protein. The sample lists 200,000 to 250,000 distinct CDR3 sequences, 20% to 25% occurring once.

The V gene is TRBV19, the J gene TRBJ1-6, with 9 bases identical to TRBD1. The sequenced sample was peripheral blood. This sequence originates from a woman aged 50 to 60 with Graves' ophthalmopathy. CDR3 coding DNA: TGTGCCAGTAGTAGGACAGGGGAGGATTCACCCCTCCACTTT. This translates into CASSRTGEDSPLHF.